This T cell receptor (beta chain) is from a study of T cell responses to AZD1222 COVID-19 vaccine. The study, taken as a whole, reports: Within unmutated variant regions lay the reported targets of nearly half of spike-specific TCRs. Across spike, vaccine-associated CD4 TCRs were found, dominant at 160-218 and 743-854. Spike-specific TCR breadth and depth were elevated following two AZD1222 doses. White British people made up most donors, females outnumbered males, and clonal diversity was possibly underestimated.

Germline values: CDR1 SGHTA, CDR2 FQGNSA. V lost 1 base to trimming and J lost 4 bases; unmatched junction nucleotides: 3. The CDR3 extends over 14 amino acids. Points on this clone: Its antigen remains unidentified.

Repertoires were generated with immunoSEQ multiplex PCR, while TCRdb's copy carries only in-frame clones and drops some. The repertoire has over 100,000 clones, around 87% of them found once; the top ten carry approximately 5.2%. The clonotype was recovered from an adult in good health. The source was peripheral blood, collected on day 0 of AZD1222 vaccination. The chain employs TRBV7-2 and TRBJ1-1; 7 nucleotides align to TRBD1. The CDR3 sequence: CASSLVPGGTEAFF. CDR3 bases: TGTGCCAGCAGCTTAGTACCAGGGGGCACTGAAGCTTTCTTT.